This T cell receptor (beta chain) was obtained from a study of regulatory T cells in long-lasting Graves disease. Regarding time point: newly diagnosed GD, antithyroid drugs for less than 3 months. There was RNA extracted from PBMCs, and the TCR library was made from it. Graves' disease diagnosis relied on American Thyroid Association guidelines. Germline V gene sequence: CDR1 SGHTA, CDR2 FQGTGA. Deletions cut 5 bases from V and 0 bases from J, with 13 bases between. The CDR3 covers 16 residues. This clonotype was seen a few times. Both iRepertoire HTBI primers and Arm-PCR of CDR3 regions were used to build the TCR beta libraries. MiXCR was run by TCRdb on the multiplex PCR reads, yielding one entry per CDR3 protein. The data hold about 440,000 distinct CDR3 sequences, with 15% observed a single time. A further study also used this sample, focusing on T cells in Graves' hyperthyroidism and ophthalmopathy. That study reports: Absence of ophthalmopathy progression within 18 months defined stable Graves' hyperthyroidism. The HTBI primer set was used in a first-round RT-PCR of the TCR CDR3.

This clonotype was sampled from a woman aged 30 to 39 with Graves disease. The chain combines TRBV7-3 with TRBJ2-2, with D possibly TRBD2 on 5 matching bases. The sample here was peripheral blood mononuclear cells (PBMCs), taken at new diagnosis, from a patient treated with antithyroid drugs. The CDR3 DNA reads as TGTGCCAGCAGCCCCTTAGCGATCGCGAACACCGGGGAGCTGTTTTTT. Translating gives CASSPLAIANTGELFF.